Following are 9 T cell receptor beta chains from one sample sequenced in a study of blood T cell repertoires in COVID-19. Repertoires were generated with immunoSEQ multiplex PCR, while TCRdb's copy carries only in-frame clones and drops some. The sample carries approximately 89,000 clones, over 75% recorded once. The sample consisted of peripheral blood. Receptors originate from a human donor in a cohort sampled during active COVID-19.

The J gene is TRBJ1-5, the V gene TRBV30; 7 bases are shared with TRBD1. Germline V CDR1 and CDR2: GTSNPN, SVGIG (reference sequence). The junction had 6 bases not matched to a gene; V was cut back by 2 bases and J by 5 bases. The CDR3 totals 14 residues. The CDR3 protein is CAWSLTGWDQPQHF. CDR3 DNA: TGTGCCTGGAGTCTGACAGGGTGGGATCAGCCCCAGCATTTT.

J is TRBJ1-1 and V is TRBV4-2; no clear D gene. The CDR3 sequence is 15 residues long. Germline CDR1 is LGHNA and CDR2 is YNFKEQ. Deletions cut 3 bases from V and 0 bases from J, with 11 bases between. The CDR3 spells CASSHPGLVNTEAFF. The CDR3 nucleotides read TGTGCCAGCAGCCACCCAGGACTGGTGAACACTGAAGCTTTCTTT.

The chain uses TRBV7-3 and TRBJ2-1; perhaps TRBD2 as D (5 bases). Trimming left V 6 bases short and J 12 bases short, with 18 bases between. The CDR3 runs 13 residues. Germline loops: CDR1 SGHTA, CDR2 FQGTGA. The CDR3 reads CASSYSTMSGQFF. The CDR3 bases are TGTGCCAGCAGTTATTCGACTATGAGCGGGCAGTTCTTC.

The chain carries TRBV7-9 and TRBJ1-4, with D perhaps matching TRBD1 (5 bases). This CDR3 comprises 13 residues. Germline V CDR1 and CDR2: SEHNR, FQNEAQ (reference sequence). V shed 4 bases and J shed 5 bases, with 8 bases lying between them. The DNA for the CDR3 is TGTGCCAGCAGCTACCGGGGGAATGAAAAACTGTTTTTT. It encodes CASSYRGNEKLFF. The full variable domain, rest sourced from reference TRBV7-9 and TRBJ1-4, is DTGVSQNPRHKITKRGQNVTFRCDPISEHNRLYWYRQTLGQGPEFLTYFQNEAQLEKSRLLSDRFSAERPKGSFSTLEIQRTEQGDSAMYLCASSYRGNEKLFFGSGTQLSVL.

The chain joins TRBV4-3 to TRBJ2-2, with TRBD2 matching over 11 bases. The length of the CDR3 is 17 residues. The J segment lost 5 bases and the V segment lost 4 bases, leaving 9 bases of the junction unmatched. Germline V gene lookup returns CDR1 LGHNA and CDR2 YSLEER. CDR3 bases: TGCGCCAGCAGCCCCACTAGCGGGGGAGGTTGGACCGGGGAGCTGTTTTTT. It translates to CASSPTSGGGWTGELFF.

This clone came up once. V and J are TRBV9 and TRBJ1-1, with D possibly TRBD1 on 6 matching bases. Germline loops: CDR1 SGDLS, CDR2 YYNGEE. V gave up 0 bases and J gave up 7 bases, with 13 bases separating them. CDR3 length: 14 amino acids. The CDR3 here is CASSVDRDKNEAFF. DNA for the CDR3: TGTGCCAGCAGCGTAGACAGGGATAAAAATGAAGCTTTCTTT. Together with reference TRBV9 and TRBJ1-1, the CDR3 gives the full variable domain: DSGVTQTPKHLITATGQRVTLRCSPRSGDLSVYWYQQSLDQGLQFLIQYYNGEERAKGNILERFSAQQFPDLHSELNLSSLELGDSALYFCASSVDRDKNEAFFGQGTRLTVV.

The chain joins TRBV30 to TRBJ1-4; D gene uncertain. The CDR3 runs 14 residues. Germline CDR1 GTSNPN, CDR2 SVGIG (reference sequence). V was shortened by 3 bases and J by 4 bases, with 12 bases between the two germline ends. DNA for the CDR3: TGTGCCTGGAGCCCAGGAGGGAGTAATGAAAAACTGTTTTTT. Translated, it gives CAWSPGGSNEKLFF.

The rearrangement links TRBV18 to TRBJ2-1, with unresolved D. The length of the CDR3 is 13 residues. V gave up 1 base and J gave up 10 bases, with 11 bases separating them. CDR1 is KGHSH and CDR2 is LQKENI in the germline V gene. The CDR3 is CASSPLATKEQFF. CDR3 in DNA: TGTGCCAGCTCACCACTTGCAACAAAAGAGCAGTTCTTC.

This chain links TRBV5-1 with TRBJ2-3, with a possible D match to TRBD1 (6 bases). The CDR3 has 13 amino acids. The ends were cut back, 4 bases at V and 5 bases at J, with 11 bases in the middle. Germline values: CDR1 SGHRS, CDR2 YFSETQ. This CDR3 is CASSGEGGDTQYF. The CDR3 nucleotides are TGCGCCAGCAGCGGGGAAGGGGGAGATACGCAGTATTTT.